A selection of T cell receptor beta chains follows, all from one sample in a study of identical twins. TCRdb reanalysed the 5' RACE reads using MiXCR and keeps one entry per CDR3 protein. The data hold approximately 680,000 distinct CDR3 sequences, with around 7.4% observed a single time. These data were also filed under a second study, of yellow fever vaccine responses in identical twins.

Sequencing was done on a sample of PBMCs. The receptors were gathered from a woman aged 18-29 years in good health. CDR3s include the opening cysteine and the closing phenylalanine or tryptophan. Fields, in order: V gene, D gene, J gene, clone size, CDR3 protein, CDR3 DNA. D genes are given only for firm matches. Clone size is shown for a subset of rows, as once, few, many or a class of expanded clone.

>TRBV5-5|TRBD2|TRBJ2-1|NA
CASSFRLAGGTGYNEQFF
TGTGCCAGCAGCTTCCGACTAGCGGGAGGTACAGGGTACAATGAGCAGTTCTTC
>TRBV20-1|NA|TRBJ2-7|NA
CSARDLGHRDYEQYF
TGCAGTGCTAGAGATCTGGGGCACCGGGACTACGAGCAGTACTTC
>TRBV4-1|NA|TRBJ1-2|NA
CASSQDSGNGYTF
TGCGCCAGCAGCCAAGATTCGGGAAATGGCTACACCTTC
>TRBV7-2|TRBD2|TRBJ2-1|many
CASSLGGSINEQFF
TGTGCCAGCAGCTTAGGCGGGAGCATCAATGAGCAGTTCTTC
>TRBV20-1|TRBD1|TRBJ1-1|many
CSARTGTANTEAFF
TGCAGTGCTAGGACCGGGACAGCTAACACTGAAGCTTTCTTT
>TRBV3-1|TRBD2|TRBJ2-7|few
CASSNRDYYSYEQYF
TGTGCCAGCAGCAACCGGGACTACTACTCCTACGAGCAGTACTTC
>TRBV6-1|TRBD2|TRBJ2-1|NA
CASTGLASGNEQFF
TGTGCCAGCACCGGACTAGCGTCTGGCAATGAGCAGTTCTTC
>TRBV20-1|TRBD1|TRBJ1-5|few
CSARDSGTGNQPQHF
TGCAGTGCTAGAGACAGCGGGACAGGGAATCAGCCCCAGCATTTT
>TRBV5-1|NA|TRBJ2-3|many
CASSLDSADTQYF
TGCGCCAGCAGCTTGGACTCGGCAGATACGCAGTATTTT
>TRBV7-2|NA|TRBJ1-2|many
CASSLGGGVSSYGYTF
TGTGCCAGCAGCTTAGGGGGGGGCGTATCGTCCTATGGCTACACCTTC
>TRBV18|TRBD2|TRBJ2-1|NA
CASSPPYSGGPYNEQFF
TGTGCCAGCTCACCGCCTTATTCGGGGGGGCCCTACAATGAGCAGTTCTTC
>TRBV7-6|NA|TRBJ2-5|many
CASSLASPQSGETQYF
TGTGCCAGCAGCTTAGCGAGTCCGCAAAGTGGTGAGACCCAGTACTTC
>TRBV5-1|NA|TRBJ2-5|NA
CASSFNFKGGETQYF
TGCGCCAGCAGCTTTAATTTCAAAGGGGGAGAGACCCAGTACTTC
>TRBV29-1|TRBD2|TRBJ2-1|many
CSVTAGVYEGEQFF
TGCAGCGTTACTGCGGGAGTCTACGAGGGTGAGCAGTTCTTC
>TRBV10-2|NA|TRBJ1-3|few
CASSAGGNTIYF
TGCGCCAGCAGTGCTGGTGGAAACACCATATATTTT
>TRBV6-1|TRBD2|TRBJ2-1|NA
CASSLSFFMTSGSYNEQFF
TGTGCCAGCAGTCTCAGTTTCTTTATGACTAGCGGCTCCTACAATGAGCAGTTCTTC
>TRBV15|NA|TRBJ1-4|NA
CATSRAPGVEEKLFF
TGTGCCACCAGCAGAGCCCCGGGGGTAGAAGAAAAACTGTTTTTT
>TRBV29-1|NA|TRBJ2-7|few
CSVRDRGSYEQYF
TGCAGCGTTCGGGACCGGGGCTCCTACGAGCAGTACTTC
>TRBV20-1|NA|TRBJ2-1|NA
CSAKGENINEQFF
TGCAGTGCTAAGGGGGAGAACATCAATGAGCAGTTCTTC
>TRBV5-1|NA|TRBJ2-1|NA
CASRGGGAVYNEQFF
TGCGCCAGCAGAGGGGGGGGAGCCGTCTACAATGAGCAGTTCTTC
>TRBV12-3/TRBV12-4|NA|TRBJ1-1|few
CASSLSSGPTEAFF
TGTGCCAGCAGTTTAAGTTCAGGACCCACTGAAGCTTTCTTT
>TRBV7-6|NA|TRBJ2-1|many
CASNSFFDEQFF
TGTGCCAGCAACTCCTTTTTTGATGAGCAGTTCTTC
>TRBV29-1|NA|TRBJ2-5|many
CSVFIQETQYF
TGCAGCGTTTTTATCCAAGAGACCCAGTACTTC
>TRBV20-1|NA|TRBJ2-3|NA
CSASRVADTQYF
TGCAGTGCTAGCAGGGTAGCAGATACGCAGTATTTT
>TRBV29-1|TRBD2|TRBJ2-1|NA
CSAGTSGDSYNEQFF
TGCAGCGCCGGGACTAGCGGAGACTCCTACAATGAGCAGTTCTTC
>TRBV3-1|NA|TRBJ2-5|few
CASSQDVGGETQYF
TGTGCCAGCAGCCAAGATGTCGGAGGAGAGACCCAGTACTTC
>TRBV11-3|TRBD2|TRBJ2-2|few
CASSPILAGTGELFF
TGTGCCAGCAGCCCCATACTAGCGGGAACCGGGGAGCTGTTTTTT
>TRBV7-9|NA|TRBJ2-3|many
CASSSLRASTDTQYF
TGTGCCAGCAGCTCCCTACGGGCAAGCACAGATACGCAGTATTTT
>TRBV29-1|TRBD1|TRBJ2-1|many
CSVLTGTGVWNEQFF
TGCAGCGTTTTAACCGGGACAGGGGTGTGGAATGAGCAGTTCTTC
>TRBV12-3/TRBV12-4|NA|TRBJ2-1|many
CASSFGRAEQFF
TGTGCCAGCAGTTTTGGGCGGGCAGAGCAGTTCTTC
>TRBV29-1|NA|TRBJ2-7|NA
CSVGGIPYEQYF
TGCAGCGTTGGGGGGATCCCCTACGAGCAGTACTTC
>TRBV7-9|TRBD2|TRBJ2-5|NA
CASSLVRGGEETQYF
TGTGCCAGCAGCTTAGTGCGGGGGGGCGAAGAGACCCAGTACTTC
>TRBV12-3/TRBV12-4|NA|TRBJ2-1|many
CASRGGASSYNEQFF
TGTGCCAGCAGAGGGGGGGCCTCCTCCTACAATGAGCAGTTCTTC
>TRBV5-1|NA|TRBJ2-3|NA
CASSLGDGGDTQYF
TGCGCCAGCAGCTTAGGCGACGGGGGAGATACGCAGTATTTT
>TRBV11-2|NA|TRBJ1-3|many
CASSISGNTIYF
TGTGCCAGCAGCATCTCTGGAAACACCATATATTTT
>TRBV6-1|TRBD1|TRBJ1-5|few
CASSEDRGNPLNQPQHF
TGTGCCAGCAGTGAAGACAGGGGCAATCCCCTTAATCAGCCCCAGCATTTT
>TRBV7-7|NA|TRBJ2-5|NA
CASSLAGTEGETQYF
TGTGCCAGCAGCTTAGCGGGTACGGAAGGAGAGACCCAGTACTTC
>TRBV3-1|TRBD1|TRBJ1-6|few
CACAHGTGNSPLHF
TGTGCCTGCGCGCACGGGACAGGGAATTCACCCCTCCACTTT
>TRBV7-3|NA|TRBJ2-4|few
CASSSEGGLAKNIQYF
TGTGCCAGCAGCTCCGAGGGGGGTCTGGCCAAAAACATTCAGTACTTC
>TRBV2|TRBD1|TRBJ2-7|few
CASTEPGQGVYEQYF
TGTGCCAGCACTGAACCGGGACAGGGCGTCTACGAGCAGTACTTC
>TRBV20-1|NA|TRBJ2-3|NA
CSARDPSPGTRTDTQYF
TGCAGTGCTAGAGACCCCTCACCCGGGACCCGCACAGATACGCAGTATTTT
>TRBV12-5|NA|TRBJ1-5|many
CAGGAGGLNQPQHF
TGTGCTGGTGGCGCCGGGGGCCTCAATCAGCCCCAGCATTTT
>TRBV6-5|NA|TRBJ2-7|NA
CASSYRVSSSYEQYF
TGTGCCAGCAGTTACAGGGTGTCTAGCTCCTACGAGCAGTACTTC
>TRBV24-1|NA|TRBJ2-7|many
CATSDFGYEQYF
TGTGCCACCAGTGATTTCGGATACGAGCAGTACTTC
>TRBV12-3/TRBV12-4|TRBD1|TRBJ2-5|few
CASSTTGESLQETQYF
TGTGCCAGCAGTACGACAGGGGAGTCCCTCCAAGAGACCCAGTACTTC
>TRBV12-3/TRBV12-4|NA|TRBJ2-1|NA
CASRMSVQKFF
TGTGCCAGCAGGATGAGTGTTCAGAAGTTCTTC
>TRBV28|TRBD2|TRBJ2-2|NA
CASSVPGTTNTGELFF
TGTGCCAGCAGTGTACCCGGGACTACAAACACCGGGGAGCTGTTTTTT
>TRBV7-9|NA|TRBJ2-2|NA
CASSLVWTGDTGELFF
TGTGCCAGCAGCTTAGTTTGGACGGGAGACACCGGGGAGCTGTTTTTT
>TRBV28|NA|TRBJ1-1|few
CASSLIVKWGSENTEAFF
TGTGCCAGCAGTTTGATTGTAAAATGGGGCTCGGAGAACACTGAAGCTTTCTTT
>TRBV10-3|NA|TRBJ1-2|few
CAISESNYGYTF
TGTGCCATCAGTGAGTCAAACTATGGCTACACCTTC
>TRBV3-1|NA|TRBJ1-3|NA
CASSQRLDWDFGNTIYF
TGTGCCAGCAGCCAAAGGCTGGACTGGGATTTCGGAAACACCATATATTTT
>TRBV20-1|TRBD2|TRBJ2-3|few
CSAERTSGRTDTQYF
TGCAGTGCTGAGAGGACTAGCGGTCGCACAGATACGCAGTATTTT
>TRBV7-8|NA|TRBJ1-5|few
CASSSYRERQPQHF
TGTGCCAGCAGCTCGTACAGGGAACGTCAGCCCCAGCATTTT
>TRBV2|NA|TRBJ2-7|few
CASSERMGLEQYF
TGTGCCAGCAGCGAACGAATGGGGCTCGAGCAGTACTTC
>TRBV12-3/TRBV12-4|NA|TRBJ2-1|few
CASSSSPLSGYYNEQFF
TGTGCCAGCAGTTCCTCCCCCCTGTCGGGATACTACAATGAGCAGTTCTTC